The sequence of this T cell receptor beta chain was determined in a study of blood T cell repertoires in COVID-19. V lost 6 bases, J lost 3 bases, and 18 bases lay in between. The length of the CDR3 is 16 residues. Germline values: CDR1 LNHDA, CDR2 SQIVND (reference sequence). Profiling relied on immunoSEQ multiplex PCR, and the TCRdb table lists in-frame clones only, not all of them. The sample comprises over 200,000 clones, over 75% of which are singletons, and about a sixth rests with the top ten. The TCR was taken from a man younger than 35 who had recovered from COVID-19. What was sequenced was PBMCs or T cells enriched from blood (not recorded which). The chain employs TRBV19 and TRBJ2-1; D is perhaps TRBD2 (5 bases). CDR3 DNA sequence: TGTGCCAGTAGCCCCCCCGGCGGGCGGGTCTACAATGAGCAGTTCTTC. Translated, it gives CASSPPGGRVYNEQFF.